This TCR beta chain was captured in a study of metastatic and nonmetastatic thyroid tumors. From germline, CDR1 is LGHDT and CDR2 YNNKEL (reference sequence). V lost 4 bases, J lost 4 bases, and 9 bases stayed unmatched. This CDR3 has 15 residues. In its sample, this clone was seen many times. Each patient came to thyroid surgery without any prior treatment (of any kind). Through MiXCR, TCRdb re-clonotyped the PCR reads. The sample comprises tens of thousands of clones, approximately 28% of which are singletons, and 9.9% rests with the top ten. The TCR sequence derives from a male donor with papillary thyroid cancer or a benign thyroid nodule (not recorded which). Some clones in this sample may be carry-over from other donors' samples. The V gene is TRBV3-1, the J gene TRBJ2-7; 8 bases are shared with TRBD1. Sequencing was carried out using blood. This chain's CDR3 is CASSPWTGWGYEQYF. The CDR3 DNA is TGTGCCAGCAGCCCCTGGACAGGGTGGGGATACGAGCAGTACTTC.